These 8 T cell receptor beta chains originate from one sample sequenced in a study of cytomegalovirus exposure and HLA in healthy donors. PCR amplification relied on 60 Vbeta primers (plus 13 Jbeta primers). The table came from immunoSEQ multiplex PCR; TCRdb's copy has only in-frame clones and leaves some out. The sample holds fewer than 130,000 clones; around 62% are singletons and the top ten take 3.5% to 4%. Sequencing was carried out using PBMCs. The source is a man aged 25 to 45 in good health and CMV-seropositive.

The chain is built from TRBV30 and TRBJ1-2; no reliable D call. V was cut by 3 bases and J by 10 bases, with 15 bases left in between. The CDR3 extends over 12 amino acids. Germline V gene data show CDR1 as GTSNPN and CDR2 as SVGIG (reference sequence). CDR3 coding DNA: TGTGCCTGGAGGAAAGGCCCGGGGTCCTACACCTTC. Its protein product is CAWRKGPGSYTF.

V gene TRBV6-5 combines with J gene TRBJ1-2; perhaps TRBD1 as D (5 bases). Per germline, CDR1 MNHEY and CDR2 SVGAGI. The V end lost 0 bases, the J end lost 5 bases, and 10 bases lay between the germline ends. CDR3 length equals 14 residues. The CDR3 here is CASSYSAGMYGYTF. In DNA, the CDR3 is TGTGCCAGCAGTTACTCGGCAGGGATGTATGGCTACACCTTC.

This clone has a handful of counts. The CDR3 DNA is TGTGCCAGCTCACCCCGGACTAGCGGGGGGGCAGGTGAGCAGTTCTTC. It codes for CASSPRTSGGAGEQFF. The chain combines TRBV18 with TRBJ2-1, with 15 bases matching TRBD2. Germline V gene sequence: CDR1 KGHSH, CDR2 LQKENI. Trimming at V came to 3 bases and at J to 9 bases, leaving 6 bases not matched to a gene. The CDR3 has 16 amino acids.

V gene TRBV7-3 combines with J gene TRBJ2-2; D uncertain. Germline-derived CDR1 and CDR2 are SGHTA and FQGTGA. Between the trimmed V and J ends, which lost 5 bases and 6 bases, there was a span of 13 bases. This CDR3 spans 14 amino acids. The CDR3 spells CASSPGPPSGELFF. DNA of the CDR3: TGTGCCAGCAGCCCTGGCCCCCCTTCCGGGGAGCTGTTTTTT. Supplemented by reference TRBV7-3 and TRBJ2-2, the full variable domain reads GAGVSQTPSNKVTEKGKYVELRCDPISGHTALYWYRQSLGQGPEFLIYFQGTGAADDSGLPNDRFFAVRPEGSVSTLKIQRTERGDSAVYLCASSPGPPSGELFFGEGSRLTVL.

The rearrangement uses TRBV6-1 and TRBJ2-7; a possible D gene is TRBD1 (6 bases). V dropped 10 bases and J dropped 2 bases, with 21 bases sitting between them. The CDR3 runs 15 residues. CDR1 MNHNS and CDR2 SASEGT come from the germline V gene. As DNA, the CDR3 is TGTGCCATCCGGACAGCCCACAAGGCGACCTACGAGCAGTACTTC. Amino acids: CAIRTAHKATYEQYF.

This clone was detected a few times. The chain links TRBV5-4 to TRBJ2-5; TRBD2 might be the D (6 bases). The V end was cut by 3 bases, the J end by 2 bases, with 11 bases between. Germline V CDR1 and CDR2: SGHNT, YYREEE (reference sequence). This CDR3 spans 14 amino acids. The CDR3 loop reads CASSSGGTQETQYF. The CDR3 DNA follows: TGTGCCAGCAGCTCTGGAGGGACTCAAGAGACCCAGTACTTC. The complete variable domain, with remaining parts taken from reference TRBV5-4 and TRBJ2-5, reads ETGVTQSPTHLIKTRGQQVTLRCSSQSGHNTVSWYQQALGQGPQFIFQYYREEENGRGNFPPRFSGLQFPNYSSELNVNALELDDSALYLCASSSGGTQETQYFGPGTRLLVL.

J is TRBJ2-3 and V is TRBV5-1, with D possibly matching TRBD2 (5 bases). CDR3 length: 15 amino acids. V lost 0 bases to trimming and J lost 7 bases, with 15 bases between them. Germline CDR1 and CDR2: SGHRS and YFSETQ. The CDR3 bases are TGCGCCAGCAGCTTGGTGGGAGCCCTGGGGAATACGCAGTATTTT. Protein sequence: CASSLVGALGNTQYF.

The gene calls are TRBV5-1 and TRBJ2-3, with D tentatively TRBD2 (7 bases). Germline V gives CDR1 SGHRS, CDR2 YFSETQ. This CDR3 spans 17 amino acids. The V and J ends lost 4 bases and 2 bases respectively, with 20 bases between them. This CDR3 reads CASSRGAPSGSTDTQYF. The CDR3, as DNA: TGCGCCAGCAGCCGGGGGGCCCCATCGGGGTCCACAGATACGCAGTATTTT.